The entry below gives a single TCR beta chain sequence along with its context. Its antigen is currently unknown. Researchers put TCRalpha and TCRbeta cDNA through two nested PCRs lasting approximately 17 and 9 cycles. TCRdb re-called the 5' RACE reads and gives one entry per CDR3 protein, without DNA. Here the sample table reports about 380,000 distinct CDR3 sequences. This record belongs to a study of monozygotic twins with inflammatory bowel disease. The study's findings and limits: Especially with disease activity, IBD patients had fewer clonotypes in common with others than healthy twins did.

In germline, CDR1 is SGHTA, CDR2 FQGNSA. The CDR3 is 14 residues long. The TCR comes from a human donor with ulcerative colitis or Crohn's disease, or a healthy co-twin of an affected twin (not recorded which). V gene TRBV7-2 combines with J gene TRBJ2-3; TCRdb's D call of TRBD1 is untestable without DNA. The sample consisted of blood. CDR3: CASSLVGTDYTQYF.